Given below is one T cell receptor (beta chain) in context. This CDR3 is missing its conserved last phenylalanine or tryptophan, likely due to a read error. This sample is part of a study of tumor and adjacent non-tumor tissue in lung cancer. For the study at large: There were some 11 adenocarcinoma, a couple of squamous cell carcinoma and 1 small cell lung cancer cases. The patients, some ten men and 4 or 5 women, were roughly 30 to 80 with stage I to III disease. Some 3.9 million productive TCRbeta reads were obtained per sample on average.

TCRbeta libraries were built with three rounds of nested PCR, modified from ARM-PCR. In TCRdb, the multiplex PCR reads were re-called with MiXCR into one record per CDR3 protein. The profile shows 65,000 to 90,000 distinct CDR3 sequences, roughly 80% of them singletons. No cell sorting was done before RNA was extracted from the tissue. J was trimmed by 3 bases and V by 4 bases; bases with no gene match: 7. The CDR3 consists of 14 residues. CDR1 is DFQATT, CDR2 SNEGSKA, per germline (reference sequence). This receptor was taken from a woman between 50 and 59 years old with non-small cell lung cancer. The rearrangement joins TRBV20-1 to TRBJ2-3; 7 bases match TRBD2. Sequencing was carried out using lung tumor tissue. The CDR3 coding sequence is TGCAGTGCTAAGGGAGCGGGACTTACAGATACGCAGTATGTT. Translation: CSAKGAGLTDTQYV.